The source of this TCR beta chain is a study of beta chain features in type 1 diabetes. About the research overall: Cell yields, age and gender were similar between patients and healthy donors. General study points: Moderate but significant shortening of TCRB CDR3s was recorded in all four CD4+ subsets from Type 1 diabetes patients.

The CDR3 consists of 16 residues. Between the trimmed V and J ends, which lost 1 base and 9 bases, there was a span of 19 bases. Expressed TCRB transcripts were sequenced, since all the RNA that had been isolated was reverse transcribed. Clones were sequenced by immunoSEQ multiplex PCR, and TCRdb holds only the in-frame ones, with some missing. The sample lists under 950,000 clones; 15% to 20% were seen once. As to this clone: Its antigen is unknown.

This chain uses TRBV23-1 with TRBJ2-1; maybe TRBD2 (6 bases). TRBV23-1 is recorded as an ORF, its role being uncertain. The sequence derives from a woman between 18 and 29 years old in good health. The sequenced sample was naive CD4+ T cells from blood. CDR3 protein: CASSQYAGRKGAEQFF. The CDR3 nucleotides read TGCGCCAGCAGTCAATACGCGGGAAGAAAGGGCGCTGAGCAGTTCTTC.